The clone carrying this TCR beta chain was seen more than once but under ten times. Its antigen is unidentified. This record comes from a study of beta chain features in type 1 diabetes. Points from the study as a whole: Patients with Type 1 diabetes showed moderately but significantly shorter TCRB CDR3s in all four CD4+ subsets.

All of the isolated RNA was reverse transcribed, so expressed TCRB transcripts were sequenced. TCRdb's copy holds only in-frame clones and misses some; the assay was immunoSEQ multiplex PCR. The table includes about 280,000 clones, 15% detected once. Germline CDR1 reads SEHNR; CDR2 reads FQNEAQ (reference sequence). V was cut by 3 bases and J by 4 bases, with 12 bases left in between. The CDR3 spans 14 residues. Sorting based on CD45RO/CCR7/CD25/CD127/CD95/CD27 separated CD4+ naive, central memory, regulatory and stem cell-like memory cells. The V gene is TRBV7-9, the J gene TRBJ1-2, with D perhaps TRBD1 (5 bases). The material sequenced was naive CD4+ T cells from blood. This TCR was recovered from a man younger than 30 with type 1 diabetes. Here the CDR3 reads CASSFPTESYGYTF. The CDR3 coding sequence is TGTGCCAGCAGCTTCCCGACAGAAAGCTATGGCTACACCTTC. Together with reference TRBV7-9 and TRBJ1-2, the CDR3 gives the full variable domain: DTGVSQNPRHKITKRGQNVTFRCDPISEHNRLYWYRQTLGQGPEFLTYFQNEAQLEKSRLLSDRFSAERPKGSFSTLEIQRTEQGDSAMYLCASSFPTESYGYTFGSGTRLTVV.